The 21 T cell receptor beta chains listed next were all sequenced from one sample in a study of CD8 T cells in Susac syndrome. An amount of RNA that ranged from about 0.45 to 1 ug was reverse transcribed with random hexamers. TCRdb reanalysed the immunoSEQ multiplex PCR reads using MiXCR and keeps one entry per CDR3 protein. Among 150,000 to 180,000 distinct CDR3 sequences, over 95% were seen once, and the ten largest hold about 0.15%. The sequenced sample consisted of CD8+ T cells from PBMCs. These receptors came from a human donor with multiple sclerosis.

The V gene is TRBV4-1, the J gene TRBJ2-1, with D unresolved. The CDR3 extends over 15 amino acids. The germline V gene has CDR1 MGHRA and CDR2 YSYEKL. Trimming took 1 base from V and 7 from J, leaving 14 bases between them. CDR3 coding DNA: TGCGCCAGCAGCCAAGCAAGCGCCCGCGCGAATGAGCAGTTCTTC. Residues: CASSQASARANEQFF.

This chain connects TRBV3-1 to TRBJ2-1, with TRBD2 identical over 9 bases. CDR1 is LGHDT, CDR2 YNNKEL, per germline (reference sequence). Unmatched junction bases numbered 0, after V lost 6 bases and J lost 6 bases. The CDR3 length is 12 residues. This CDR3 reads CASRLAGNEQFF. CDR3 in DNA: TGTGCCAGCAGACTAGCGGGCAATGAGCAGTTCTTC.

The V gene is TRBV27, the J gene TRBJ2-5; 8 bases are shared with TRBD1. CDR1 MNHEY and CDR2 SMNVEV come from the germline V gene (reference sequence). The J segment lost 0 bases and the V segment lost 6 bases, leaving 6 bases of the junction unmatched. This CDR3 is built from 15 residues. The CDR3 reads CASRRGQGNQETQYF. The CDR3 nucleotides are TGTGCCAGCAGGCGCGGACAGGGCAACCAAGAGACCCAGTACTTC.

V and J are TRBV12-5 and TRBJ2-7, with TRBD1 identical over 7 bases. The CDR3 sequence is 13 residues long. Germline CDR1 reads LGHNT; CDR2 reads FRNRAP. V trimming: 6 bases; J trimming: 5 bases; junction bases outside the gene matches: 7. CDR3 in amino acids: CASGLDRADEQYV. As DNA, the CDR3 is TGTGCTAGTGGCCTCGACAGGGCGGACGAGCAGTACGTC.

The V call is TRBV20-1, the J call TRBJ2-2; perhaps TRBD1 as D (6 bases). V was trimmed by 1 base and J by 2 bases, leaving 8 bases between them. This CDR3 has 14 residues. Germline V gives CDR1 DFQATT, CDR2 SNEGSKA (reference sequence). The CDR3 spells CSARGQVNTGELFF. The CDR3 bases are TGCAGTGCTAGAGGACAGGTCAACACCGGGGAGCTGTTTTTT.

The CDR3 DNA is TGCAGCGTTGAACAGGGAAGGAACACTGAAGCTTTCTTT. It codes for CSVEQGRNTEAFF. The chain recombines TRBV29-1 with TRBJ1-1; D perhaps matches TRBD1 (5 bases). With 2 bases removed from V and 1 base from J, the gap between germline ends came to 8 bases. The CDR3 loop spans 13 amino acids. CDR1 is SQVTM and CDR2 is ANQGSEA in the germline V gene.

The chain joins TRBV19 to TRBJ1-5; tentatively, D is TRBD1 (6 bases). The CDR3 contains 17 residues. Germline lookup yields CDR1 LNHDA and CDR2 SQIVND (reference sequence). The ends were cut back, 6 bases at V and 7 bases at J, with 25 bases in the middle. This CDR3 is CASRQSKRGGRSQPQHF. The CDR3, as DNA: TGTGCCAGTAGGCAATCAAAACGGGGGGGGCGAAGCCAGCCCCAGCATTTT.

The V and J genes are TRBV4-1 and TRBJ2-5, with 9 bases fitting TRBD1. J lost 3 bases, V lost 1 base, and 0 bases had no gene match. Germline V gives CDR1 MGHRA, CDR2 YSYEKL. This CDR3 region has 14 residues. The CDR3 DNA follows: TGCGCCAGCAGCCAAGGGACAGGGGAAGAGACCCAGTACTTC. Its protein product is CASSQGTGEETQYF.

The chain recombines TRBV4-1 with TRBJ1-2; 10 bases map to TRBD1. Germline CDR1 reads MGHRA; CDR2 reads YSYEKL. The CDR3 is 18 residues long. V dropped 3 bases and J dropped 4; count of bases not matched to a gene: 14. The CDR3 bases are TGCGCCAGCAGCCAGGAGCCGACAGGGGGCGCGGGATTCTATGGCTACACCTTC. Residues: CASSQEPTGGAGFYGYTF.

The chain recombines TRBV7-8 with TRBJ2-3; the D gene could be TRBD1 or TRBD2 (5 bases each). This CDR3 comprises 16 residues. Trimming shortened V by 6 bases and J by 2 bases, and 18 bases separated the two germline ends. The V gene's germline CDR1 is SGHVS and CDR2 FQNEAQ. CDR3 nucleotides: TGTGCCAGCAGTTCCACCGGGACCTACCTCACAGATACGCAGTATTTT. Translated, it gives CASSSTGTYLTDTQYF.

V is TRBV18 and J is TRBJ2-1, with unresolved D. V was cut by 0 bases and J by 6 bases, with 9 bases left in between. In germline, CDR1 is KGHSH, CDR2 LQKENI. The length of the CDR3 is 14 residues. The CDR3 spells CASSPPLDLNEQFF. CDR3 coding DNA: TGTGCCAGCTCACCACCTCTAGACCTCAATGAGCAGTTCTTC.

This clonotype was observed a single time. The chain is built from TRBV30 and TRBJ1-3, with unresolved D. The germline V gene encodes CDR1 GTSNPN and CDR2 SVGIG (reference sequence). The CDR3 runs 14 residues. The V gene lost 4 bases and the J gene lost 2 bases, with 12 bases spanning the gap. In DNA, the CDR3 is TGTGCCTGGACAAGGGATGCGGCTGGAAACACCATATATTTT. It is translated as CAWTRDAAGNTIYF.

The V call is TRBV13, the J call TRBJ1-1; the D is unclear. Germline V gene lookup returns CDR1 PRHDT and CDR2 FYEKMQ (reference sequence). The CDR3 extends over 13 amino acids. V lost 5 bases and J lost 6, with 13 bases in between. CDR3 DNA sequence: TGTGCCAGCAGCCCCCACGAACGGGCTGAAGCTTTCTTT. It is translated as CASSPHERAEAFF.

The chain uses TRBV3-1 and TRBJ1-5; possibly TRBD1 for D (5 bases). Germline assignment: CDR1 LGHDT and CDR2 YNNKEL (reference sequence). Trimming removed 5 bases at V and 0 bases at J, with 17 bases between. The CDR3 length is 17 residues. The CDR3 DNA is TGTGCCAGCAGCGAAGGGGCCGGTTTGCTTAGCAATCAGCCCCAGCATTTT. Encoded protein: CASSEGAGLLSNQPQHF.

Turning to this clonotype: An end of the junction differs from the germline gene, which may be a read error. V usage is TRBV20-1 and J usage is TRBJ2-5; D remains ambiguous. CDR3 length equals 12 residues. Per germline, CDR1 DFQATT and CDR2 SNEGSKA (reference sequence). The CDR3: CSATGKKETQHF. As DNA, the CDR3 is TGCAGTGCCACGGGCAAGAAAGAGACCCAGCACTTC.

V gene TRBV10-3 combines with J gene TRBJ2-3; tentatively, D is TRBD1 (6 bases). The V end was cut by 10 bases, the J end by 3 bases, with 17 bases between. Germline V gene data show CDR1 as ENHRY and CDR2 as SYGVKD. The CDR3 consists of 14 residues. This CDR3 reads CATGDTGGTDTQYF. In DNA form, the CDR3 reads TGTGCCACCGGGGACACAGGTGGAACAGATACGCAGTATTTT.

The chain recombines TRBV19 with TRBJ2-1; D remains unclear. CDR1 and CDR2 (germline): LNHDA, SQIVND (reference sequence). The CDR3 has 13 residues. The V end was cut by 1 base, the J end by 7 bases, with 8 bases between. The CDR3 here is CASSIVPRNEQFF. CDR3 bases: TGTGCCAGTAGTATAGTCCCACGGAATGAGCAGTTCTTC.

The chain couples TRBV4-1 to TRBJ2-7; unclear D gene. V shed 2 bases and J shed 1 base, with 6 bases lying between them. This CDR3 region has 13 residues. Germline CDR1 and CDR2: MGHRA and YSYEKL. The CDR3: CASSQKMSYEQYF. DNA for the CDR3: TGCGCCAGCAGCCAAAAGATGTCCTACGAGCAGTACTTC.

The genes are TRBV27 and TRBJ1-5; D ambiguous. Trimming took 2 bases from V and 2 from J, leaving 7 bases between them. In germline, CDR1 is MNHEY, CDR2 SMNVEV (reference sequence). The CDR3 spans 14 residues. The CDR3 region is CASSLSAGNQPQHF. The CDR3 coding sequence is TGTGCCAGCAGTTTAAGTGCGGGCAATCAGCCCCAGCATTTT.

This clonotype appeared a single time. The chain employs TRBV5-4 and TRBJ2-1; D uncertain. Germline values: CDR1 SGHNT, CDR2 YYREEE (reference sequence). The CDR3 length is 13 residues. Trimming took 0 bases from V and 5 from J, leaving 6 bases between them. CDR3 sequence reads: CASSLAWDNEQFF. The CDR3 DNA is TGTGCCAGCAGCTTGGCTTGGGACAATGAGCAGTTCTTC.

V gene TRBV9 combines with J gene TRBJ2-3; D gene uncertain. Germline CDR1 is SGDLS and CDR2 is YYNGEE. Trimming stripped 0 bases from V and 6 bases from J, with 5 bases between. This CDR3 has 12 amino acids. This chain's CDR3 is CASSVAADTQYF. Written as DNA, the CDR3 is TGTGCCAGCAGCGTAGCGGCCGATACGCAGTATTTT.